Below are 32 T cell receptor beta chains sequenced from a single sample in a study of untreated major depressive disorder. Study findings and constraints: TRBV05-01 (Vbeta 5.1) usage was higher in CD4+ T cells of depressed patients than controls.

No antigen has been identified for these receptors. The table came from immunoSEQ multiplex PCR; TCRdb's copy has only in-frame clones and leaves some out. Here the sample spans roughly 25,000 clones, about 90% being singletons. Material for sequencing was CD4+ T cells from PBMCs. The receptors were gathered from a woman younger than 45 with major depressive disorder.

This chain joins TRBV9 and TRBJ1-1, with 7 bases fitting TRBD1. The length of the CDR3 is 13 residues. V shed 3 bases, J shed 7 bases, and the junction held 6 bases outside the gene matches. CDR1 is SGDLS and CDR2 is YYNGEE in the germline V gene. CDR3 residues: CASSGPTGVEAFF. CDR3 nucleotides: TGTGCCAGCAGCGGTCCAACAGGGGTTGAAGCTTTCTTT.

The rearrangement links TRBV5-4 to TRBJ2-6; a possible D gene is TRBD2 (6 bases). With 6 bases removed from V and 0 bases from J, the gap between germline ends came to 16 bases. The CDR3 is made up of 17 amino acids. The germline gives CDR1 SGHNT, CDR2 YYREEE (reference sequence). The CDR3 DNA reads TGTGCCAGCACCCCTGGGGGAGGCCACTCTGGGGCCAACGTCCTGACTTTC. Protein sequence: CASTPGGGHSGANVLTF. Full variable domain (remainder filled in from reference TRBV5-4 and TRBJ2-6): ETGVTQSPTHLIKTRGQQVTLRCSSQSGHNTVSWYQQALGQGPQFIFQYYREEENGRGNFPPRFSGLQFPNYSSELNVNALELDDSALYLCASTPGGGHSGANVLTFGAGSRLTVL.

J is TRBJ1-2 and V is TRBV2; possible D gene TRBD1, 6 bases. With 6 bases removed from V and 12 bases from J, the gap between germline ends came to 17 bases. This CDR3 is 12 amino acids long. The germline V gene has CDR1 SNHLY and CDR2 FYNNEI. CDR3 nucleotides: TGTGCCAGCAGGGGACCCACAGGGAACAACACCTTC. Translation: CASRGPTGNNTF.

This clone occurred a few times. The chain joins TRBV7-8 to TRBJ2-7; 8 positions match TRBD2. After removal of 7 bases from V and 1 base from J, the junction contained 18 bases not matched to a gene. CDR1 is SGHVS and CDR2 is FQNEAQ in the germline V gene. The CDR3 contains 18 residues. CDR3 in DNA: TGTGCCAGCACCGCTACACCGTCCAGCGGGAGAGGTTCCTACGAGCAGTACTTC. Its translation is CASTATPSSGRGSYEQYF.

The rearrangement links TRBV5-6 to TRBJ2-5, with D possibly matching TRBD2 (5 bases). V was cut by 0 bases and J by 5 bases, with 8 bases left in between. Germline values: CDR1 SGHDT, CDR2 YYEEEE. CDR3 length: 13 amino acids. In DNA, the CDR3 is TGTGCCAGCAGCTTGGGGGGAGCGGAGACCCAGTACTTC. Protein: CASSLGGAETQYF.

The V and J genes are TRBV6-5 and TRBJ1-2, with 8 positions matching TRBD1. After removal of 5 bases from V and 6 bases from J, the junction contained 5 bases not matched to a gene. CDR3 length: 13 amino acids. Looked up from germline, CDR1 is MNHEY and CDR2 is SVGAGI. Here the CDR3 reads CASSETGVDGYTF. The CDR3 nucleotides read TGTGCCAGCAGTGAGACAGGGGTGGATGGCTACACCTTC.

The chain is built from TRBV6-6 and TRBJ2-7; 8 positions match TRBD1. CDR3 length equals 14 residues. V trimming: 6 bases; J trimming: 2 bases; junction bases outside the gene matches: 6. Germline CDR1 MNHNY, CDR2 SVGAGI (reference sequence). The CDR3 reads CASSPGQAPYEQYF. For the CDR3, the DNA is TGTGCCAGCAGCCCGGGACAGGCCCCCTACGAGCAGTACTTC.

The genes are TRBV7-8 and TRBJ2-2; D is ambiguous. The CDR3 covers 13 residues. The V end lost 1 base, the J end lost 4 bases, and 4 bases lay between the germline ends. Germline V CDR1 and CDR2: SGHVS, FQNEAQ. The CDR3 coding sequence is TGTGCCAGCAGCTTAGGCTCCACCGGGGAGCTGTTTTTT. It specifies CASSLGSTGELFF.

This chain joins TRBV6-6 and TRBJ2-7, with TRBD1 matching 8 bases. The germline V gene encodes CDR1 MNHNY and CDR2 SVGAGI (reference sequence). This CDR3 is 14 amino acids long. The J segment lost 4 bases and the V segment lost 7 bases, leaving 9 bases of the junction unmatched. CDR3 sequence reads: CASTPPGGAYEQYF. Here the CDR3 DNA reads TGTGCCAGCACCCCCCCAGGGGGCGCGTACGAGCAGTACTTC.

The table lists this clone with a count of one. The V call is TRBV6-1, the J call TRBJ1-5, with D tentatively TRBD1 (5 bases). Germline V gene sequence: CDR1 MNHNS, CDR2 SASEGT. Trimming stripped 6 bases from V and 2 bases from J, with 5 bases between. There are 12 residues in the CDR3. DNA for the CDR3: TGTGCCAGCAGAGGGGGCAATCAGCCCCAGCATTTT. This sequence encodes CASRGGNQPQHF.

This chain links TRBV19 with TRBJ1-1; D perhaps matches TRBD1 (6 bases). The CDR3 has 14 residues. Trimming took 3 bases from V and 5 from J, leaving 13 bases between them. CDR1 is LNHDA and CDR2 is SQIVND in the germline V gene (reference sequence). DNA for the CDR3: TGTGCCAGTAGTATGACGGGGGGCGAGACTGAAGCTTTCTTT. Translating it yields CASSMTGGETEAFF.

This chain connects TRBV28 to TRBJ2-5; TRBD1 aligns across 7 bases. The V gene end was trimmed by 1 base and the J gene end by 4 bases; junction bases not matched to a gene: 3. From germline, CDR1 is MDHEN and CDR2 SYDVKM. CDR3 length equals 14 residues. The CDR3 DNA sequence: TGTGCCAGCAGTTTATTTGACAGGGTAGAGACCCAGTACTTC. Protein sequence: CASSLFDRVETQYF.

J is TRBJ1-1 and V is TRBV5-1, with D tentatively TRBD1 (5 bases). In germline, CDR1 is SGHRS, CDR2 YFSETQ. The CDR3 sequence is 14 residues long. V gave up 3 bases and J gave up 3 bases, with 12 bases separating them. CDR3 in amino acids: CASSSQGPDTEAFF. In DNA, the CDR3 is TGCGCCAGCAGCTCCCAGGGTCCGGACACTGAAGCTTTCTTT.

The chain links TRBV28 to TRBJ1-5; tentatively, D is TRBD1 (5 bases). Trimming shortened V by 5 bases and J by 7 bases, and 15 bases separated the two germline ends. There are 14 residues in the CDR3. Germline V gives CDR1 MDHEN, CDR2 SYDVKM. CDR3 loop: CASSPAGAGQPQHF. In nucleotides, the CDR3 is TGTGCCAGCAGTCCCGCCGGGGCGGGACAGCCCCAGCATTTT.

V and J are TRBV2 and TRBJ1-5, with a tentative D call TRBD1 (5 bases). Germline V gene sequence: CDR1 SNHLY, CDR2 FYNNEI. Trimming removed 4 bases from V and 1 base from J, with 8 bases in between. The CDR3 is 14 residues long. CDR3 in amino acids: CASSGGMSNQPQHF. The CDR3 DNA follows: TGTGCCAGCAGTGGGGGGATGAGCAATCAGCCCCAGCATTTT.

This rearrangement joins TRBV25-1 to TRBJ1-5; 9 bases are a match to TRBD1. The CDR3 loop spans 15 amino acids. Germline V gene data show CDR1 as MGHDK and CDR2 as SYGVNS. V lost 2 bases to trimming and J lost 7 bases; unmatched junction nucleotides: 6. CDR3 DNA sequence: TGTGCCAGCAGTGAAACAGGGGGCGCGGGCCAGCCCCAGCATTTT. Its protein product is CASSETGGAGQPQHF.

The chain links TRBV7-9 to TRBJ1-3; D unclear. Germline V gene sequence: CDR1 SEHNR, CDR2 FQNEAQ (reference sequence). The CDR3 loop spans 14 amino acids. The ends were cut back, 5 bases at V and 0 bases at J, with 8 bases in the middle. The CDR3 DNA is TGTGCCAGCAGCCAAAGGAGCTCTGGAAACACCATATATTTT. Protein: CASSQRSSGNTIYF.

The chain joins TRBV5-5 to TRBJ1-5, with D possibly TRBD1 on 5 matching bases. Trimming pared 2 bases from V and 2 bases from J, leaving 5 bases between. Germline assignment: CDR1 SGHKS and CDR2 YYEKEE (reference sequence). The CDR3 runs 13 residues. The CDR3 sequence: CASSLQGNQPQHF. The CDR3 DNA reads TGTGCCAGCAGCTTACAGGGCAATCAGCCCCAGCATTTT.

The CDR3 reads CASSFSVSVGELFF. The CDR3 bases are TGCGCCAGCAGCTTCTCAGTTAGTGTCGGGGAGCTGTTTTTT. The chain has TRBV5-1 and TRBJ2-2; no clear D. V was cut by 2 bases and J by 7 bases, with 12 bases left in between. Per the germline V gene, CDR1 is SGHRS and CDR2 is YFSETQ. This CDR3 spans 14 amino acids.

The genes are TRBV2 and TRBJ2-7; D is possibly TRBD1 (5 bases). The CDR3 is 14 amino acids. With 0 bases removed from V and 5 bases from J, the gap between germline ends came to 11 bases. Germline values: CDR1 SNHLY, CDR2 FYNNEI. The CDR3 spells CASSEALLRDEQYF. CDR3 coding DNA: TGTGCCAGCAGTGAAGCGCTTCTCAGGGACGAGCAGTACTTC.

This clone was seen once. The gene calls are TRBV28 and TRBJ1-2; D gene uncertain. The CDR3 consists of 15 residues. Germline CDR1 is MDHEN and CDR2 is SYDVKM. V was shortened by 5 bases and J by 4 bases, with 17 bases between the two germline ends. The CDR3 loop reads CASSLPIYRGYGYTF. In DNA form, the CDR3 reads TGTGCCAGCAGTCTGCCGATATATCGGGGCTATGGCTACACCTTC.

The chain joins TRBV19 to TRBJ2-2, with TRBD2 identical over 7 bases. This CDR3 comprises 16 residues. The junction had 7 bases not matched to a gene; V was cut back by 0 bases and J by 6 bases. Germline V CDR1 and CDR2: LNHDA, SQIVND (reference sequence). The CDR3: CASSIEPAGTAGELFF. The CDR3 DNA reads TGTGCCAGTAGTATAGAACCAGCGGGGACGGCCGGGGAGCTGTTTTTT.

A single count supports this clone. The rearrangement joins TRBV6-1 to TRBJ2-1, with 7 bases aligning to TRBD2. The ends lost 6 bases at V and 7 bases at J; junction bases unmatched: 6. Germline V gene lookup returns CDR1 MNHNS and CDR2 SASEGT. The CDR3 length is 13 residues. CDR3 sequence reads: CASRLGTNNEQFF. The CDR3 nucleotides read TGTGCCAGCAGGCTGGGGACTAATAATGAGCAGTTCTTC.

V gene TRBV18 combines with J gene TRBJ1-1, with 7 bases identical to TRBD1. V was pared by 2 bases and J by 5 bases, with 5 bases of the junction left unmatched. CDR3 size: 14 residues. Germline-derived CDR1 and CDR2 are KGHSH and LQKENI. CDR3: CASSPRAGGTEAFF. The CDR3 DNA follows: TGTGCCAGCTCACCAAGGGCAGGGGGTACTGAAGCTTTCTTT. The full variable domain, its missing parts supplied by reference TRBV18 and TRBJ1-1, is NAGVMQNPRHLVRRRGQEARLRCSPMKGHSHVYWYRQLPEEGLKFMVYLQKENIIDESGMPKERFSAEFPKEGPSILRIQQVVRGDSAAYFCASSPRAGGTEAFFGQGTRLTVV.

J is TRBJ2-1 and V is TRBV2, with TRBD2 matching 9 bases. Germline V gene data show CDR1 as SNHLY and CDR2 as FYNNEI. CDR3 length equals 11 residues. V trimming: 7 bases; J trimming: 12 bases; junction bases outside the gene matches: 4. The CDR3 is CASNRAGGQFF. The CDR3 DNA reads TGTGCCAGCAACAGAGCGGGGGGGCAGTTCTTC.

The genes are TRBV7-9 and TRBJ1-4; weak D call: TRBD1 (5 bases). CDR3 size: 18 residues. The germline V and J ends were trimmed by 5 bases and 0 bases, with 19 bases remaining between them. Germline assignment: CDR1 SEHNR and CDR2 FQNEAQ (reference sequence). The DNA of the CDR3 is TGTGCCAGCAGCCGTCCCCGTTTTCGGGGGGCAACTAATGAAAAACTGTTTTTT. Its translation: CASSRPRFRGATNEKLFF. Full variable domain (rest looked up from reference TRBV7-9 and TRBJ1-4): DTGVSQNPRHKITKRGQNVTFRCDPISEHNRLYWYRQTLGQGPEFLTYFQNEAQLEKSRLLSDRFSAERPKGSFSTLEIQRTEQGDSAMYLCASSRPRFRGATNEKLFFGSGTQLSVL.

V is TRBV7-3 and J is TRBJ2-1; 11 bases align to TRBD2. The CDR3 extends over 14 amino acids. J was trimmed by 5 bases and V by 4 bases; bases with no gene match: 1. CDR1 SGHTA and CDR2 FQGTGA come from the germline V gene. The DNA for the CDR3 is TGTGCCAGCAGCTCGGGACTAGCGGACAATGAGCAGTTCTTC. Its protein product is CASSSGLADNEQFF.

This chain connects TRBV5-4 to TRBJ2-1; 9 bases align to TRBD1. Germline CDR1 SGHNT, CDR2 YYREEE (reference sequence). V gave up 1 base and J gave up 8 bases; unmatched junction bases: 7. The CDR3 spans 15 residues. The CDR3 nucleotides are TGTGCCAGCAGCTTGTCCGGACAGGGGTTTTATGAGCAGTTCTTC. Its protein product is CASSLSGQGFYEQFF.

This clone was seen only once. The chain combines TRBV4-2 with TRBJ1-3; 7 nucleotides align to TRBD1. The CDR3 length is 16 residues. The J segment lost 0 bases and the V segment lost 4 bases, leaving 6 bases of the junction unmatched. CDR1 is LGHNA and CDR2 is YNFKEQ in the germline V gene. CDR3: CASSRSGGNSGNTIYF. In nucleotides, the CDR3 is TGTGCCAGCAGCCGGTCAGGGGGAAACTCTGGAAACACCATATATTTT.

The chain links TRBV19 to TRBJ1-5; D unresolved. This CDR3 spans 15 amino acids. V lost 2 bases and J lost 6, with 14 bases in between. Germline CDR1 and CDR2: LNHDA and SQIVND (reference sequence). In DNA form, the CDR3 reads TGTGCCAGTAGTATAAATCCGCAGGCTCGTCAGCCCCAGCATTTT. Translation: CASSINPQARQPQHF.

The gene calls are TRBV7-2 and TRBJ1-1, with D hard to call. Germline CDR1 is SGHTA and CDR2 is FQGNSA. V lost 3 bases, J lost 1 base, and 6 bases lay in between. This CDR3 has 13 amino acids. Here the CDR3 reads CASSFGRNTEAFF. The CDR3 coding sequence is TGTGCCAGCAGCTTTGGTCGGAACACTGAAGCTTTCTTT.

V and J are TRBV2 and TRBJ2-1, with 9 bases identical to TRBD2. This CDR3 is 15 amino acids long. J lost 9 bases, V lost 6 bases, and 12 bases had no gene match. Per the germline V gene, CDR1 is SNHLY and CDR2 is FYNNEI. The CDR3 loop is CASRILAGAASEQFF. DNA of the CDR3: TGTGCCAGCAGGATACTAGCGGGTGCCGCCAGTGAGCAGTTCTTC.